The clone carrying this TCR beta chain was seen a handful of times. Its antigen is still unknown. This entry belongs to a study of shared clonotypes between healthy human individuals. General study points: It was only blood that was sampled, and tissue repertoires likely differ.

Using immunoSEQ multiplex PCR, the repertoire was profiled, and TCRdb retains in-frame clones only, with some absent. The repertoire holds about 680,000 clones, approximately 79% seen once, with about 1.8% in the top ten. The V gene's germline CDR1 is WSHSY and CDR2 SAAADI. CDR3 length: 16 amino acids. V was trimmed by 3 bases and J by 4 bases, leaving 16 bases between them. Specimen: memory CD4+ T cells sorted from blood. Subset defined: CD45RA-negative fraction. The J gene is TRBJ2-1, the V gene TRBV10-2; D not certain. This TCR derives from a woman aged 25 to 39 in good health. The CDR3 protein is CASSDTATWIYNEQFF. The CDR3 DNA reads TGCGCCAGCAGTGATACGGCCACCTGGATTTACAATGAGCAGTTCTTC.